This T cell receptor beta chain was sequenced for a study of shared clonotypes between healthy human individuals. Study at large: A couple of women and a few men aged 18 to 49 served as donors. Three CD4 naive, three CD4 memory, two CD8 naive and one CD8 memory plate were used per donor.

As regards this clone: Its antigen is not identified.

Study-wide findings and caveats: Generation probabilities of non-shared clonotypes were lower (relative to those shared by all four donors).

Only Caucasian adults living in Nashville, Tennessee served as donors. TCRdb's copy holds only in-frame clones and misses some; the assay was immunoSEQ multiplex PCR. The table lists under 600,000 clones, roughly 95% of them singletons, with about 0.06% in the top ten. The sequence was obtained from a woman aged 25 to 45 in good health. The sequenced material came from naive CD4+ T cells sorted from blood. As to subset: CD45RA+ positively selected.

Written as DNA, the CDR3 is TGTGCCAGCAGCGTCGGGACGTCGCCGGACGAGCAGTACTTC. It translates to CASSVGTSPDEQYF. This chain links TRBV9 with TRBJ2-7, with D tentatively TRBD1 or TRBD2 (5 bases each). Trimming stripped 2 bases from V and 5 bases from J, with 14 bases between. Germline CDR1 is SGDLS and CDR2 is YYNGEE. The CDR3 is 14 amino acids.